This T cell receptor beta chain was observed in a study of cytotoxic CD8 clonotypes in ibrutinib-treated CLL. Turning to the study itself: Investigators reported roughly 24 partial and 2 complete responses; after median about 70 months, approximately 15 patients remained remitted and approximately twelve progressed. The samples contained 260,000 or so productive templates on average. They also contained an average of approximately 100,000 productive rearrangements.

Clones were sequenced by immunoSEQ multiplex PCR, and TCRdb holds only the in-frame ones, with some missing. Of about 310,000 clones listed, almost 80% are singletons. Study-level results: Upon ibrutinib response clonality rose, and upon progression it fell back toward baseline. Public clonotypes were rare and shrank or held steady on treatment.

Germline V gives CDR1 LGHNA, CDR2 YSLEER. V lost 0 bases to trimming and J lost 2 bases, with 13 bases between them. This CDR3 has 16 residues. A word on this clone: What it binds is not known.

The V and J genes are TRBV4-3 and TRBJ1-2; the D gene is possibly TRBD1 (6 bases). The receptor was derived from a human donor with chronic lymphocytic leukemia. This specimen consisted of PBMCs, obtained before ibrutinib treatment. CDR3 sequence (DNA): TGCGCCAGCAGCCAAGATGAGTTTAGGGGGAACTATGGCTACACCTTC. Protein sequence: CASSQDEFRGNYGYTF.